The T cell receptor (beta chain) under discussion was sequenced for a study of blood T cell repertoires in COVID-19. The overall study: The study drew acute and convalescent COVID-19 samples from the United States, Italy and Spain. From T cells, B-cell-depleted T cells, or PBMCs came the material, which was cDNA or gDNA.

The CDR3 runs 14 residues. V was shortened by 6 bases and J by 0 bases, with 10 bases between the two germline ends. Per germline, CDR1 LNHDA and CDR2 SQIVND (reference sequence). TCRdb's copy holds only in-frame clones and misses some; the assay was immunoSEQ multiplex PCR. The sample shows about 200,000 clones, 85% of them seen only once. While infection was still active, Seattle patients were enrolled and then followed longitudinally. This sequence originates from a man between 60 and 70 years old with COVID-19, enrolled during active disease. The sequencing input was peripheral blood. The V and J genes are TRBV19 and TRBJ2-3, with no clear D. The CDR3 DNA follows: TGTGCCAGTAGATGGGCGAACAGCACAGATACGCAGTATTTT. Residues: CASRWANSTDTQYF.